The clone carrying this T cell receptor (beta chain) was observed a single time. What it recognizes is unknown. Treatment described: some 20 received Ad26.COV2.S at low or high dose, single or two shots; about 5 received placebo; per-sample allocation not given. Day 63 after the first injection of vaccine or placebo was the sampling time. Adults aged 18-55 years in Boston included the donor. Profiled with immunoSEQ multiplex PCR; TCRdb holds only in-frame clones, not every one. The sample includes 300,000 to 350,000 clones, approximately 87% seen only once; the top ten take over 5%. The sample is drawn from a study of Ad26.COV2.S vaccination and SARS-CoV-2 variants. Across the study: Doses of Ad26.COV2.S were injected into muscle once or twice, 56 days apart. General observations from the study: After vaccination, reports described spike-specific CD8+ and CD4+ T cell responses as showing substantial breadth. In TCR breadth and depth analyses, total T cell responses may have been underestimated.

The sequences come from peripheral blood, collected in a trial of Ad26.COV2.S vaccine versus placebo. The TCR sequence derives from a person aged 18-65 years who received the Ad26.COV2.S COVID-19 vaccine or a placebo.

CDR3 loop: CASSPRLAGARGNEQFF. The CDR3 bases are TGTGCCAGCAGCCCCAGACTAGCGGGAGCGCGAGGCAATGAGCAGTTCTTC. V is TRBV11-2 and J is TRBJ2-1; 12 bases line up with TRBD2. CDR1 and CDR2 from the germline V gene are SGHAT and FQNNGV. The V gene end was trimmed by 5 bases and the J gene end by 6 bases; junction bases not matched to a gene: 11. This CDR3 region has 17 residues.